This passage covers 8 T cell receptor beta chains from one sample sequenced in a study of blood T cell repertoires in COVID-19. Some clones are missing from TCRdb's copy, which holds only in-frame ones; the method was immunoSEQ multiplex PCR. The sample consists of 200,000 or so clones, approximately 91% of them appearing once. The sequencing input was peripheral blood. The receptors derive from a man between 65 and 85 years old with active or convalescent COVID-19.

The chain couples TRBV6-2 or TRBV6-3 to TRBJ2-7; tentative D call: TRBD2 (5 bases). This CDR3 region has 14 residues. With 3 bases removed from V and 0 bases from J, the gap between germline ends came to 9 bases. Looked up from germline, CDR1 is MNHEY and CDR2 is SVGEGT. CDR3 amino acids: CASSYTGNSYEQYF. The CDR3 DNA follows: TGTGCCAGCAGTTATACGGGGAACTCCTACGAGCAGTACTTC.

V gene TRBV4-1 combines with J gene TRBJ2-1, with 9 bases that match TRBD2. This CDR3 is built from 16 residues. V shed 0 bases, J shed 5 bases, and the junction held 5 bases outside the gene matches. Germline V gene data show CDR1 as MGHRA and CDR2 as YSYEKL. As DNA, the CDR3 is TGCGCCAGCAGCCAAGATATCAGCGGGGGGCACAATGAGCAGTTCTTC. Protein sequence: CASSQDISGGHNEQFF.

The CDR3 sequence is CASSSLGGNSPLHF. In nucleotides, the CDR3 is TGTGCCAGCAGTTCCCTCGGGGGAAATTCACCCCTCCACTTT. The V call is TRBV27, the J call TRBJ1-6; D might be TRBD1 (5 bases). Trimming left V 4 bases short and J 7 bases short, with 11 bases between. Germline CDR1 and CDR2: MNHEY and SMNVEV (reference sequence). This CDR3 is built from 14 residues.

This clone was seen only a few times. The chain recombines TRBV19 with TRBJ2-2, with 9 nucleotides matching TRBD1. Germline CDR1 reads LNHDA; CDR2 reads SQIVND (reference sequence). The CDR3 spans 15 residues. Trimming cost V 1 base and J 7 bases; bases outside gene matches: 4. The DNA of the CDR3 is TGTGCCAGTAGTATAGTGGGACAGGGTAACGGGGAGCTGTTTTTT. It yields the protein CASSIVGQGNGELFF.

This sequence joins TRBV25-1 and TRBJ2-7, with D perhaps matching TRBD2 (5 bases). This CDR3 is 13 amino acids long. The V gene's germline CDR1 is MGHDK and CDR2 SYGVNS. Trimming removed 4 bases at V and 0 bases at J, with 7 bases between. For the CDR3, the DNA is TGTGCCAGCAGTGTGGGGAGCTCCTACGAGCAGTACTTC. Translating it yields CASSVGSSYEQYF.

This sequence joins TRBV27 and TRBJ2-7, with 7 bases fitting TRBD2. This CDR3 spans 14 amino acids. Trimming cost V 7 bases and J 3 bases; bases outside gene matches: 9. CDR1 and CDR2 (germline): MNHEY, SMNVEV (reference sequence). CDR3 residues: CASKGRVIIYEQYF. CDR3 sequence (DNA): TGTGCCAGCAAGGGGAGGGTGATAATCTACGAGCAGTACTTC.

V gene TRBV11-2 combines with J gene TRBJ2-7; possibly TRBD1 for D (6 bases). CDR1 is SGHAT and CDR2 is FQNNGV in the germline V gene. Trimming cost V 1 base and J 4 bases, with 17 bases left between them. The CDR3 spans 16 residues. The chain's CDR3 is CASSLAVGRGVYEQYF. The CDR3 nucleotides read TGTGCCAGCAGCTTAGCGGTTGGCAGGGGAGTTTACGAGCAGTACTTC.

This clone was counted only a few times. This chain connects TRBV30 to TRBJ2-2; D unresolved. Trimming took 0 bases from V and 2 from J, leaving 7 bases between them. The germline V gene encodes CDR1 GTSNPN and CDR2 SVGIG (reference sequence). The CDR3 sequence is 14 residues long. CDR3 bases: TGTGCCTGGAGTGTACTCATTAACACCGGGGAGCTGTTTTTT. Translated: CAWSVLINTGELFF.